This record concerns one T cell receptor (beta chain) sequence. Its antigen is unidentified. Sequencing was performed with immunoSEQ multiplex PCR; in TCRdb, only in-frame clones are kept and a portion is missing. The table has 50,000 to 65,000 clones, more than 85% seen once; the top ten hold around 2.4%. These data originate in a study of a mutant IDH1 vaccine in newly diagnosed glioma. For the study at large: The study gave patients eight vaccinations in weeks 1, 3, 5, 7, 11, 15, 19, 23. Investigators started vaccination 4-6 weeks after radiotherapy alone, or with temozolomide cycles. Earlier therapy was either radiotherapy, temozolomide, or both, and most got both.

The time point here: week 11, during vaccination. Vaccinated patients received 300 ug of mutant IDH1 20-mer peptide per dose, with topical imiquimod. Donors harbored newly found WHO grade 3 or 4 IDH1-mutant, ATRX-lost astrocytomas. The junction had 10 bases not matched to a gene; V was cut back by 4 bases and J by 5 bases. CDR1 and CDR2 (germline): MGHDK, SYGVNS. The CDR3 sequence is 16 residues long. The TCR sequence derives from a man over 45 with glioma. This sequence joins TRBV25-1 and TRBJ2-5; 10 bases fit TRBD1. Sequenced material: PBMCs, taken from a glioma patient whose treatment included an IDH1 peptide vaccine. This CDR3 is CASSGWRDRGGETQYF. CDR3 DNA: TGTGCCAGCAGTGGGTGGAGGGACAGGGGCGGGGAGACCCAGTACTTC.